This TCR beta chain was captured by sequencing in a study of neurological immune-mediated disorders. Notes on the study in general: Healthy controls had more TCR clonal expansion than multiple sclerosis, which showed the least, whereas HTLV-1-associated myelopathy showed the most.

Time point meaning: longitudinal time-point 2. Source material was 2 million unsorted PBMCs, stored at -80 °C in RNAlater. A 10-nucleotide random UMI tagged transcripts in template-switch 5'RACE cDNA synthesis. TCRdb recomputed calls from the 5' RACE reads with MiXCR, one row per CDR3 protein. The sample has 100,000 or so distinct CDR3 sequences; 13% are singletons. This clonotype was seen ten or more times. What it binds is not known. The clonotype comes from a female donor with HTLV-1-associated myelopathy (HAM/TSP). Sequenced sample: PBMCs.

The CDR3 protein is CASSLGLSADTQYF. The CDR3 region has the DNA TGCGCCAGCAGCTTGGGCCTATCCGCGGATACGCAGTATTTT. This rearrangement joins TRBV5-1 to TRBJ2-3; D not resolved. The germline gives CDR1 SGHRS, CDR2 YFSETQ. The CDR3 runs 14 residues. V gave up 0 bases and J gave up 6 bases, with 11 bases separating them.